Described below is a single T cell receptor (beta chain) sequence and its context. The data originate from a study of blood T cell repertoires in COVID-19. Looking at the study overall: COVID-19 samples from acute and convalescent phases originated in the United States, Italy and Spain. T cells, B-cell-depleted T cells, or PBMCs provided the cDNA or gDNA that served as material.

In the original processing: Using reference gene primer amplification, nucleated cell counts were estimated. Sequencing used immunoSEQ multiplex PCR; TCRdb keeps in-frame clones, though not all of them. V, J and clone size are taken as reported in that table, and D and trimming were inferred from the DNA itself. The sample includes around 18,000 clones, over 75% seen only once; the top ten take approximately 17%. Germline V gene lookup returns CDR1 MNHEY and CDR2 SMNVEV (reference sequence). This CDR3 is 14 amino acids long. Trimming shortened V by 0 bases and J by 5 bases, and 11 bases separated the two germline ends. Seattle-derived patients entered the study during active infection and were followed longitudinally.

The specimen sequenced was peripheral blood. This chain links TRBV27 with TRBJ2-7; maybe TRBD1 (6 bases). The sequence was collected from a man aged 65 to 85 with COVID-19, enrolled during active disease. The CDR3 DNA follows: TGTGCCAGCAGTTTATCGGGGACACTCAACGAGCAGTACTTC. This encodes CASSLSGTLNEQYF.